This TCR beta chain originates from a study of cytotoxic CD8 clonotypes in ibrutinib-treated CLL. Study at large: Productive templates per sample averaged roughly 230,000; productive rearrangements, just under 95,000. The study's findings and limits: Clonality was higher at ibrutinib response and returned toward baseline at progression. The study found public clonotypes uncommon, contracting or stable on treatment.

Researchers set a sequencing depth target of 1 in 200,000 to 1 in 1 million T cells. TCRdb keeps only in-frame clones here, not all; method: immunoSEQ multiplex PCR. In the table there are fewer than 85,000 clones, roughly three quarters of which are singletons. The count of this clone is one. Its matching antigen is unknown. The CDR3 covers 17 residues. The V gene lost 3 bases and the J gene lost 2 bases, with 18 bases spanning the gap. Per the germline V gene, CDR1 is MGHRA and CDR2 is YSYEKL. This sample comprised PBMCs, obtained after 12 months of ibrutinib treatment. V gene TRBV4-1 combines with J gene TRBJ2-3; D may be TRBD1 or TRBD2 (5 bases each). The TCR comes from a human donor with chronic lymphocytic leukemia. CDR3 sequence (DNA): TGCGCCAGCAGCCAGGGGGTTGTAGGGCGGACCACAGATACGCAGTATTTT. Translating gives CASSQGVVGRTTDTQYF.